This is a list of T cell receptor beta chains from one sample in a study of blood T cell repertoires in COVID-19. The table came from immunoSEQ multiplex PCR; TCRdb's copy has only in-frame clones and leaves some out. The sample contains some 120,000 clones, roughly 85% of which appear only once. The sequencing input was peripheral blood. The receptors stem from a man aged 25 to 40 with acute or convalescent COVID-19. Each CDR3 is given with its conserved first and last residue. The D gene is left open where the match is weak. Only some rows state a clone size, as once, few, many or a class for expanded clones.

TRBJ2-3,NA,TRBV4-1,NA,TGCGCCAGCAGCCACGAAGACAGGTTTAGCACAGATACGCAGTATTTT,CASSHEDRFSTDTQYF
TRBJ1-6,once,TRBV5-1,TRBD1,TGCGCCAGCAGCTGGGGACAGGGGATAAATTCACCCCTCCACTTT,CASSWGQGINSPLHF
TRBJ1-1,NA,TRBV10-3,NA,TGTGCCACGAGGGCGGGAGCGAGGGAGACTGAAGCTTTCTTT,CATRAGARETEAFF
TRBJ1-1,few,TRBV29-1,TRBD1,TGCAGCGTTGTCGGGACAGGGCTGACTGAAGCTTTCTTT,CSVVGTGLTEAFF
TRBJ2-1,NA,TRBV18,NA,TGTGCCAGCTCACCATCGAAGCATGAGCAGTTCTTC,CASSPSKHEQFF
TRBJ1-2,NA,TRBV6-5,TRBD1,TGTGCCAGCAGCCGACAGGGCTATGGCTACACCTTC,CASSRQGYGYTF
TRBJ2-1,few,TRBV3-1/TRBV3-2,NA,TGTGCCAGCAGCCAAGTGCGGGAGCAGTTCTTC,CASSQVREQFF
TRBJ1-1,NA,TRBV7-9,NA,TGTGCCAGCAGCAATAAGGGAGGACGGATGAACACTGAAGCTTTCTTT,CASSNKGGRMNTEAFF
TRBJ1-5,NA,TRBV10-3,NA,TGTGCCATCAGTGAGGGCGGGACGGTTCAGCCCCAGCATTTT,CAISEGGTVQPQHF
TRBJ1-6,NA,TRBV19,NA,TGTGCCAGTAGTATACGTCCAGGACTGGCTGGTTCACCCCTCCACTTT,CASSIRPGLAGSPLHF
TRBJ1-3,NA,TRBV4-3,NA,TGCGCCAGCAGCCAAGATTGGTTGAGCTCTGGAAACACCATATATTTT,CASSQDWLSSGNTIYF
TRBJ1-2,NA,TRBV7-9,NA,TGTGCCAGCAGCCCTCGGGGAGCTAACTATGGCTACACCTTC,CASSPRGANYGYTF
TRBJ1-4,NA,TRBV6-1,NA,TGTGCCAGCAGTGAACGCGGGGGCCTAAATGAAAAACTGTTTTTT,CASSERGGLNEKLFF
TRBJ1-2,once,TRBV5-8,TRBD1,TGTGCCAGCAGCTCCGGGACAGGGTGGAACTATGGCTACACCTTC,CASSSGTGWNYGYTF
TRBJ2-2,NA,TRBV12-5,TRBD2,TGTGCTAGTGGAAATGAAAGGGCTAGCGGGAGGGCGAACACCGGGGAGCTGTTTTTT,CASGNERASGRANTGELFF
TRBJ2-3,NA,TRBV5-5,TRBD2,TGTGCCAGCAGCTTAGGACTAGCGGGGGGGCGTGGCACAGATACGCAGTATTTT,CASSLGLAGGRGTDTQYF
TRBJ1-6,NA,TRBV18,NA,TGTGCCAGCTCAACGGTTAGCTCCTATAATTCACCCCTCCACTTT,CASSTVSSYNSPLHF
TRBJ1-3,NA,TRBV13,NA,TGTGCCAGCAGCTTATTTGCTGACATTGGAAACACCATATATTTT,CASSLFADIGNTIYF
TRBJ1-1,few,TRBV7-2,NA,TGTGCCAGCAGCTACAGGGTAAACACTGAAGCTTTCTTT,CASSYRVNTEAFF